This T cell receptor (beta chain) is from a study of blood T cell repertoires in COVID-19. Looking at the study overall: Whether acute or convalescent, the COVID-19 samples came from the United States, Italy and Spain. From T cells, B-cell-depleted T cells, or PBMCs came the material, which was cDNA or gDNA.

Enrolled during active infection, Seattle patients were then followed longitudinally. Methods used by the authors: Amplification of reference gene primers was used by the study to estimate nucleated cell counts. The repertoire was sequenced with immunoSEQ multiplex PCR; TCRdb's copy has only in-frame clones and lacks some. The V and J calls and clone size are taken from that table; D and trimming were inferred from the DNA. The data hold around 190,000 clones, with 82% observed a single time. V was clipped by 0 bases and J by 5 bases; unmatched bases: 2. CDR1 ENHRY and CDR2 SYGVKD come from the germline V gene. The CDR3 is 15 residues long.

This TCR came from a woman aged 60 to 75 with COVID-19, enrolled during active disease. Input material: peripheral blood. This chain connects TRBV10-3 to TRBJ1-1, with 11 bases that match TRBD1. The CDR3, as DNA: TGTGCCATCAGTGAGTCGGGACAGGGGGTGACTGAAGCTTTCTTT. The encoded protein is CAISESGQGVTEAFF.